The TCR beta chain under discussion was sequenced for a study of T-cell reconstitution after alpha-beta-depleted transplantation in children. The CDR3 has 15 amino acids. CDR1 is PRHDT, CDR2 FYEKMQ, per germline (reference sequence). Between the trimmed V and J ends, which lost 0 bases and 5 bases, there was a span of 14 bases. The library targeted TCRbeta and was prepared with unique molecular identifiers. TCRdb fed the PCR reads into MiXCR, producing one record per CDR3 protein. The sample lists about 980,000 distinct CDR3 sequences, about 29% seen once, with about 28% in the top ten. This clonotype was observed a handful of times.

The sample here was PBMCs, mostly from graft donor cells, taken 360 days after TCRalphabeta/CD19-depleted stem cell transplant. J is TRBJ2-7 and V is TRBV13, with a tentative D call TRBD1 (5 bases). This TCR came from a boy under two years old who had a stem cell transplant for SCID, so the T cells may come from the graft donor. CDR3 DNA: TGTGCCAGCAGCTTAGGGGGCCAGGGTGGCGACGAGCAGTACTTC. Translated, it gives CASSLGGQGGDEQYF.